These 28 T cell receptor beta chains originate from one sample sequenced in a study of T cell clonotyping in hematopoietic cell transplantation. Profiling relied on immunoSEQ multiplex PCR, and the TCRdb table lists in-frame clones only, not all of them. Of approximately 11,000 clones in the sample, nearly 90% are singletons; the top ten hold 15%. The sample in question was PBMCs, obtained 100 days after allogeneic stem cell transplant. The receptors here all came from a female patient between 55 and 75 years old who had an allogeneic stem cell transplant from an unrelated donor, so the T cells may come from the graft donor. Some clones in this sample may be carry-over from other donors' samples.

The chain joins TRBV15 to TRBJ2-7; TRBD1 matches 8 bases. This CDR3 is built from 16 residues. After removal of 5 bases from V and 3 bases from J, the junction contained 12 bases not matched to a gene. Germline lookup yields CDR1 LNHNV and CDR2 YYDKDF (reference sequence). In nucleotides, the CDR3 is TGTGCCACCAGCCCTGTCTGGACAGGGCCCAACTACGAGCAGTACTTC. Translated: CATSPVWTGPNYEQYF.

The gene calls are TRBV2 and TRBJ1-1; D call uncertain. V was cut by 5 bases and J by 3 bases, with 16 bases left in between. This CDR3 is built from 15 residues. CDR1 and CDR2 (germline): SNHLY, FYNNEI. The CDR3 spells CASSPRSVPYTEAFF. The CDR3, as DNA: TGTGCCAGCAGTCCCCGGTCTGTCCCTTACACTGAAGCTTTCTTT.

This chain connects TRBV6-5 to TRBJ1-5, with D unclear. This CDR3 has 15 residues. Trimming left V 5 bases short and J 3 bases short, with 14 bases between. The germline V gene has CDR1 MNHEY and CDR2 SVGAGI. In DNA, the CDR3 is TGTGCCAGCAGTACGGGCCAGTTACACAATCAGCCCCAGCATTTT. Translation: CASSTGQLHNQPQHF.

The chain joins TRBV7-3 to TRBJ2-3, with TRBD1 identical over 11 bases. V was clipped by 5 bases and J by 1 base; unmatched bases: 2. CDR1 is SGHTA and CDR2 is FQGTGA in the germline V gene. CDR3 length: 15 amino acids. As DNA, the CDR3 is TGTGCCAGCAGCGTGGGACAGGGGGGCACAGATACGCAGTATTTT. Translated: CASSVGQGGTDTQYF. The complete variable domain, with remaining parts taken from reference TRBV7-3 and TRBJ2-3, reads GAGVSQTPSNKVTEKGKYVELRCDPISGHTALYWYRQSLGQGPEFLIYFQGTGAADDSGLPNDRFFAVRPEGSVSTLKIQRTERGDSAVYLCASSVGQGGTDTQYFGPGTRLTVL.

This rearrangement joins TRBV5-1 to TRBJ2-6, with TRBD2 matching 13 bases. The CDR3 sequence is 18 residues long. The germline gives CDR1 SGHRS, CDR2 YFSETQ. J gave up 2 bases and V 4 bases, and 6 bases lay outside the gene matches. The CDR3 DNA reads TGCGCCAGCAGCCCCGGACTAGCGGGAGCGGCTGGGGCCAACGTCCTGACTTTC. Its protein is CASSPGLAGAAGANVLTF.

The CDR3 here is CASSLAGEFYEQYF. The DNA of the CDR3 is TGCGCCAGCAGCTTGGCAGGGGAGTTCTACGAGCAGTACTTC. The chain has TRBV5-1 and TRBJ2-7; perhaps TRBD1 as D (6 bases). The CDR3 consists of 14 residues. Germline V gene sequence: CDR1 SGHRS, CDR2 YFSETQ. V was trimmed by 0 bases and J by 3 bases, leaving 10 bases between them.

The chain uses TRBV28 and TRBJ1-1; 12 bases are a match to TRBD1. After removal of 3 bases from V and 0 bases from J, the junction contained 5 bases not matched to a gene. Per germline, CDR1 MDHEN and CDR2 SYDVKM. CDR3 size: 17 residues. The CDR3: CASSFRDRGRVNTEAFF. The CDR3 DNA reads TGTGCCAGCAGTTTCCGGGACAGGGGGCGCGTGAACACTGAAGCTTTCTTT.

The chain combines TRBV2 with TRBJ2-5; D remains unclear. CDR3 length: 12 amino acids. The germline V gene has CDR1 SNHLY and CDR2 FYNNEI. Trimming took off 9 bases at V and 0 bases at J, with 8 bases between the two ends. Here the CDR3 DNA reads TGTGCCAGGGGCCTGGACCAAGAGACCCAGTACTTC. This sequence encodes CARGLDQETQYF.

The chain uses TRBV12-5 and TRBJ1-1; TRBD1 aligns across 10 bases. V was clipped by 1 base and J by 6 bases; unmatched bases: 8. Germline CDR1 is LGHNT and CDR2 is FRNRAP. CDR3 length equals 16 residues. The CDR3 DNA reads TGTGCTAGTGGTTTGGGACAGGGGGCGGTCGGGGCTGAAGCTTTCTTT. Amino acid sequence: CASGLGQGAVGAEAFF.

This sequence joins TRBV21-1 and TRBJ2-7. TRBV21-1 is a recognized pseudogene. This CDR3 region has 14 residues. The CDR3 nucleotides read TGTGCCAGCAGCTCGGACGGTTCCCCCTACGAGCAGTACTTC. Translating it yields CASSSDGSPYEQYF.

This chain connects TRBV14 to TRBJ2-1; D is unresolved. Germline CDR1 reads SGHDN; CDR2 reads FVKESK. The CDR3 is made up of 11 amino acids. The V end was cut by 5 bases, the J end by 10 bases, with 9 bases between. For the CDR3, the DNA is TGTGCCAGCAGCACTATCAGCGAGCAGTTCTTC. Its translation: CASSTISEQFF.

The J gene is TRBJ1-1, the V gene TRBV2, with no clear D. The V gene's germline CDR1 is SNHLY and CDR2 FYNNEI. The CDR3 extends over 14 amino acids. V gave up 5 bases and J gave up 7 bases, with 17 bases separating them. CDR3 residues: CASSNRVRKYEAFF. The CDR3, as DNA: TGTGCCAGCAGTAACCGGGTCCGAAAATATGAAGCTTTCTTT.

The chain uses TRBV6-6 and TRBJ2-1; D call uncertain. V was shortened by 0 bases and J by 3 bases, with 9 bases between the two germline ends. Germline CDR1 and CDR2: MNHNY and SVGAGI (reference sequence). The CDR3 contains 15 residues. The CDR3 bases are TGTGCCAGCAGTTACTCCAGCCCCAGCTACAATGAGCAGTTCTTC. This gives the protein CASSYSSPSYNEQFF.

The chain combines TRBV9 with TRBJ1-2, with 7 bases lining up with TRBD1. CDR1 and CDR2 from the germline V gene are SGDLS and YYNGEE. The V segment lost 6 bases and the J segment 3 bases; nucleotides outside the gene matches: 8. The CDR3 has 14 amino acids. The CDR3 DNA reads TGTGCCAGCACGAAGGGGGCCAGCGACTATGGCTACACCTTC. Protein product: CASTKGASDYGYTF.

This clone appeared once. The chain uses TRBV6-5 and TRBJ2-7; D is undetermined. The germline gives CDR1 MNHEY, CDR2 SVGAGI. Trimming took 5 bases from V and 5 from J, leaving 16 bases between them. The CDR3 extends over 14 amino acids. The CDR3 here is CASSNAWAKDEQYF. DNA for the CDR3: TGTGCCAGCAGTAACGCCTGGGCTAAGGACGAGCAGTACTTC.

This chain connects TRBV7-9 to TRBJ2-1, with TRBD1 identical over 9 bases. The CDR3 is 15 amino acids. V trimming: 4 bases; J trimming: 7 bases; junction bases outside the gene matches: 8. In germline, CDR1 is SEHNR, CDR2 FQNEAQ (reference sequence). CDR3 protein: CASSSGQGNMNEQFF. The DNA for the CDR3 is TGTGCCAGCAGCTCCGGACAGGGGAATATGAATGAGCAGTTCTTC. The whole variable domain, filled in from reference TRBV7-9 and TRBJ2-1, reads DTGVSQNPRHKITKRGQNVTFRCDPISEHNRLYWYRQTLGQGPEFLTYFQNEAQLEKSRLLSDRFSAERPKGSFSTLEIQRTEQGDSAMYLCASSSGQGNMNEQFFGPGTRLTVL.

The genes are TRBV28 and TRBJ1-5; 7 bases fit TRBD1. J gave up 7 bases and V 6 bases, and 9 bases lay outside the gene matches. CDR3 length: 14 residues. Germline V lookup: CDR1 MDHEN, CDR2 SYDVKM. The CDR3 bases are TGTGCCAGCAGCATCGAGGGGGCAGGGCAGCCCCAGCATTTT. Translation: CASSIEGAGQPQHF.

V and J are TRBV2 and TRBJ2-7, with D perhaps TRBD1 (5 bases). The CDR3 extends over 12 amino acids. V was cut by 6 bases and J by 3 bases, with 9 bases left in between. Germline loops: CDR1 SNHLY, CDR2 FYNNEI. The CDR3 sequence is CASRDTVYEQYF. In nucleotides, the CDR3 is TGTGCCAGCAGGGACACCGTCTACGAGCAGTACTTC.

This chain connects TRBV5-6 to TRBJ1-2; 7 positions agree with TRBD1. The CDR3 sequence is 13 residues long. Germline CDR1 and CDR2: SGHDT and YYEEEE. V trimming: 5 bases; J trimming: 5 bases; junction bases outside the gene matches: 6. CDR3 residues: CASSPDREYGYTF. In nucleotides, the CDR3 is TGTGCCAGCAGTCCCGACAGGGAATATGGCTACACCTTC.

The gene calls are TRBV6-5 and TRBJ2-7; a possible D gene is TRBD1 (6 bases). CDR1 MNHEY and CDR2 SVGAGI come from the germline V gene. This CDR3 is built from 14 residues. Between the trimmed V and J ends, which lost 3 bases and 1 base, there was a span of 10 bases. CDR3 nucleotides: TGTGCCAGCAGTTATGGGGGCCCGTCCTACGAGCAGTACTTC. Its translation is CASSYGGPSYEQYF.

The chain employs TRBV28 and TRBJ1-6; D uncertain. V lost 10 bases, J lost 9 bases, and 13 bases lay in between. The CDR3 runs 12 residues. CDR1 is MDHEN, CDR2 SYDVKM, per germline. The CDR3 reads CAISDGLSPLHF. Written as DNA, the CDR3 is TGTGCCATCTCGGACGGGCTTTCACCCCTCCACTTT.

Concerning this clone: Germline is not matched at one junction end, which may reflect a read error. This chain links TRBV5-5 with TRBJ2-7; no clear D gene. Germline assignment: CDR1 SGHKS and CDR2 YYEKEE (reference sequence). The CDR3 has 15 residues. The CDR3 DNA reads TGCGCCAGCAGCCCGGAGTGGGCGCCTACCTACGAGCAGTACTTC. Translation gives CASSPEWAPTYEQYF.

The DNA for the CDR3 is TGTGCCAGCAGTCCCGCACAATTACGCGAGCAGTTCTTC. This encodes CASSPAQLREQFF. The rearrangement links TRBV27 to TRBJ2-1; no clear D gene. The V end was cut by 5 bases, the J end by 10 bases, with 15 bases between. The CDR3 contains 13 residues. Per the germline V gene, CDR1 is MNHEY and CDR2 is SMNVEV (reference sequence).

J is TRBJ1-1 and V is TRBV5-6; possible D gene TRBD1, 6 bases. The CDR3 runs to 15 residues. Trimming took off 0 bases at V and 2 bases at J, with 11 bases between the two ends. The germline V gene has CDR1 SGHDT and CDR2 YYEEEE. This CDR3 reads CASSLARQDNTEAFF. The CDR3 DNA is TGTGCCAGCAGCTTGGCGAGACAGGATAACACTGAAGCTTTCTTT.

This sequence joins TRBV27 and TRBJ2-7; tentative D call: TRBD2 (5 bases). V was pared by 1 base and J by 3 bases, with 10 bases between. Germline V CDR1 and CDR2: MNHEY, SMNVEV (reference sequence). The CDR3 contains 14 residues. CDR3 coding DNA: TGTGCCAGCAGTTTATTCGGCGGAGGCTACGAGCAGTACTTC. Residues: CASSLFGGGYEQYF.

The chain links TRBV7-2 to TRBJ2-5; D remains ambiguous. Between the trimmed V and J ends, which lost 5 bases and 5 bases, there was a span of 9 bases. Germline V gene lookup returns CDR1 SGHTA and CDR2 FQGNSA. The CDR3 consists of 12 residues. Here the CDR3 reads CASSTSGETQYF. For the CDR3, the DNA is TGTGCCAGCAGCACGTCCGGGGAGACCCAGTACTTC.

The V call is TRBV5-8, the J call TRBJ1-1, with D perhaps matching TRBD1 (6 bases). CDR3 length: 16 amino acids. In germline, CDR1 is SGHTS, CDR2 YDEGEE. V lost 2 bases to trimming and J lost 1 base, with 15 bases between them. This chain's CDR3 is CASSLTGWGENTEAFF. DNA for the CDR3: TGTGCCAGCAGCTTAACAGGGTGGGGGGAGAACACTGAAGCTTTCTTT.

V usage is TRBV29-1 and J usage is TRBJ2-1; D uncertain. The CDR3 has 12 amino acids. From germline, CDR1 is SQVTM and CDR2 ANQGSEA. V lost 4 bases and J 6 bases, leaving 10 bases between the germline ends. CDR3 bases: TGCAGCGTTGTAACCCCGGGCAATGAGCAGTTCTTC. It is translated as CSVVTPGNEQFF.